A single sample is the source of the 24 T cell receptor beta chains below, sequenced in a study of control samples from healthy donors and cancer patients. Repertoires were generated with immunoSEQ multiplex PCR, while TCRdb's copy carries only in-frame clones and drops some. This sample's table reports 150,000 to 200,000 clones. The material sequenced was blood. These receptors were taken from a woman in her 30s in good health.

The CDR3 is CASSLGTSGGYEQFF. CDR3 DNA sequence: TGTGCCAGCAGCTTAGGGACTAGCGGAGGCTATGAGCAGTTCTTC. V is TRBV7-6 and J is TRBJ2-1; TRBD2 agrees at 10 bases. The V gene end was trimmed by 1 base and the J gene end by 8 bases; junction bases not matched to a gene: 5. The CDR3 has 15 amino acids. The germline V gene encodes CDR1 SGHVS and CDR2 FNYEAQ.

The chain uses TRBV7-9 and TRBJ1-5; D is ambiguous. This CDR3 contains 13 residues. Germline V gene lookup returns CDR1 SEHNR and CDR2 FQNEAQ (reference sequence). Trimming took off 6 bases at V and 5 bases at J, with 11 bases between the two ends. CDR3 loop: CASSGPIDQPQHF. The CDR3 DNA reads TGTGCCAGCAGTGGACCCATAGATCAGCCCCAGCATTTT.

The chain has TRBV6-5 and TRBJ2-7; possibly TRBD1 or TRBD2 for D (5 bases each). The CDR3 contains 16 residues. The germline CDR1 and CDR2 sequences are MNHEY and SVGAGI. V was clipped by 4 bases and J by 3 bases, with 19 bases between them. CDR3 sequence reads: CASSFEVGPWRYEQYF. As DNA, the CDR3 is TGTGCCAGCAGTTTCGAGGTGGGACCATGGCGCTACGAGCAGTACTTC.

This chain joins TRBV19 and TRBJ2-3; D is uncertain. V lost 3 bases to trimming and J lost 2 bases, with 9 bases between them. CDR3 size: 14 residues. Germline values: CDR1 LNHDA, CDR2 SQIVND (reference sequence). CDR3 bases: TGTGCCAGTAGTATTGTGGGGTCCACAGATACGCAGTATTTT. Amino acids: CASSIVGSTDTQYF. Full variable domain (remainder filled in from reference TRBV19 and TRBJ2-3): DGGITQSPKYLFRKEGQNVTLSCEQNLNHDAMYWYRQDPGQGLRLIYYSQIVNDFQKGDIAEGYSVSREKKESFPLTVTSAQKNPTAFYLCASSIVGSTDTQYFGPGTRLTVL.

This rearrangement joins TRBV5-5 to TRBJ1-3; no clear D. V shed 0 bases and J shed 0 bases, with 13 bases lying between them. Germline assignment: CDR1 SGHKS and CDR2 YYEKEE (reference sequence). The CDR3 has 17 residues. The CDR3 region is CASSLALKTSSGNTIYF. The CDR3, as DNA: TGTGCCAGCAGCTTGGCACTCAAAACCAGCTCTGGAAACACCATATATTTT.

The CDR3 region has the DNA TGTGCCAGCAGTTCGGGGACGGCAGGGAACACTGAAGCTTTCTTT. Translated, it gives CASSSGTAGNTEAFF. V is TRBV28 and J is TRBJ1-1; D perhaps matches TRBD1 (5 bases). The germline V gene encodes CDR1 MDHEN and CDR2 SYDVKM. Trimming pared 4 bases from V and 1 base from J, leaving 13 bases between. The length of the CDR3 is 15 residues.

The CDR3 is CASSGRRGGANVLTF. The CDR3 DNA sequence: TGTGCCAGCAGCGGCAGAAGGGGTGGGGCCAACGTCCTGACTTTC. The chain links TRBV7-2 to TRBJ2-6, with TRBD1 as a possible D gene (5 bases). Trimming removed 5 bases at V and 3 bases at J, with 11 bases between. This CDR3 is 15 amino acids long. Germline V gives CDR1 SGHTA, CDR2 FQGNSA.

The chain is built from TRBV11-1 and TRBJ2-7, with D maybe TRBD1 (5 bases). V gave up 4 bases and J gave up 3 bases, with 13 bases separating them. The CDR3 runs to 14 residues. Looked up from germline, CDR1 is SGHAT and CDR2 is FQDESV (reference sequence). CDR3 in amino acids: CASSSDSYNYEQYF. The CDR3 region has the DNA TGTGCCAGCAGCTCCGACAGTTACAACTACGAGCAGTACTTC. The full variable domain, in which reference TRBV11-1 and TRBJ2-7 provide the parts outside the CDR3, is EAEVAQSPRYKITEKSQAVAFWCDPISGHATLYWYRQILGQGPELLVQFQDESVVDDSQLPKDRFSAERLKGVDSTLKIQPAELGDSAMYLCASSSDSYNYEQYFGPGTRLTVT.

The chain joins TRBV27 to TRBJ2-5; 13 nucleotides match TRBD2. The junction had 4 bases not matched to a gene; V was cut back by 3 bases and J by 3 bases. The CDR3 length is 16 residues. Germline CDR1 MNHEY, CDR2 SMNVEV (reference sequence). CDR3 loop: CASSFTSGGVKETQYF. CDR3 in DNA: TGTGCCAGCAGTTTTACTAGCGGGGGGGTGAAAGAGACCCAGTACTTC.

The J gene is TRBJ1-1, the V gene TRBV11-1, with 9 bases lining up with TRBD1. Germline V gene sequence: CDR1 SGHAT, CDR2 FQDESV (reference sequence). The V segment lost 9 bases and the J segment 1 base; nucleotides outside the gene matches: 3. This CDR3 comprises 13 residues. The CDR3 DNA reads as TGTGCCAGTGGGACAGGGACGAACACTGAAGCTTTCTTT. Protein sequence: CASGTGTNTEAFF.

Worth noting for this clone: At the DNA level, this CDR3 is encoded by other sequences in the same sample as well. This rearrangement joins TRBV6-4 to TRBJ1-5; the D is unclear. CDR1 is MRHNA and CDR2 is SNTAGT in the germline V gene. Trimming cost V 6 bases and J 0 bases, with 6 bases left between them. This CDR3 region has 13 residues. The CDR3 spells CASSESSNQPQHF. The CDR3 nucleotides are TGTGCCAGCAGCGAGAGTAGCAATCAGCCCCAGCATTTT.

This sequence joins TRBV11-2 and TRBJ2-3; D not resolved. CDR3 size: 12 residues. Trimming removed 4 bases at V and 5 bases at J, with 7 bases between. CDR1 is SGHAT and CDR2 is FQNNGV in the germline V gene. The chain's CDR3 is CASSSTRDTQYF. The CDR3 DNA reads as TGTGCCAGCAGCTCCACCCGAGATACGCAGTATTTT.

The chain links TRBV21-1 to TRBJ1-1. TRBV21-1 is deemed a pseudogene. This CDR3 region has 10 residues. The CDR3 sequence: CASRNTEAFF. Written as DNA, the CDR3 is TGTGCCAGCAGGAACACTGAAGCTTTCTTT.

The chain employs TRBV9 and TRBJ2-1; possibly TRBD2 for D (7 bases). CDR1 and CDR2 (germline): SGDLS, YYNGEE. V dropped 3 bases and J dropped 0 bases, with 10 bases sitting between them. The CDR3 spans 15 residues. CDR3 in DNA: TGTGCCAGCAGCGGAGGGGGGGACTCCTACAATGAGCAGTTCTTC. Translation: CASSGGGDSYNEQFF.

V and J are TRBV28 and TRBJ1-2, with D possibly being TRBD1 (6 bases). The CDR3 is 15 residues long. V shed 2 bases and J shed 8 bases, with 18 bases lying between them. From germline, CDR1 is MDHEN and CDR2 SYDVKM. CDR3 in amino acids: CASSLPRGQGNGYTF. The DNA for the CDR3 is TGTGCCAGCAGTTTACCAAGGGGTCAGGGGAACGGCTACACCTTC.

The V gene is TRBV4-3, the J gene TRBJ2-5, with TRBD1 matching 8 bases. After removal of 2 bases from V and 5 bases from J, the junction contained 7 bases not matched to a gene. This CDR3 is 15 amino acids long. Germline lookup yields CDR1 LGHNA and CDR2 YSLEER. In DNA form, the CDR3 reads TGCGCCAGCAGCCAACATCGGACAGGGCTGGAGACCCAGTACTTC. Translating gives CASSQHRTGLETQYF.

The rearrangement joins TRBV13 to TRBJ2-7; D unclear. In germline, CDR1 is PRHDT, CDR2 FYEKMQ (reference sequence). The CDR3 spans 13 residues. Trimming removed 6 bases at V and 2 bases at J, with 11 bases between. CDR3 sequence (DNA): TGTGCCAGCAGTCTTCCCTACCCCTACGAGCAGTACTTC. Residues: CASSLPYPYEQYF.

This sequence joins TRBV12-3 or TRBV12-4 and TRBJ1-1; D is undetermined. The CDR3 runs 12 residues. V dropped 7 bases and J dropped 4 bases, with 10 bases sitting between them. The CDR3, as DNA: TGTGCCAGCACCCCTTGGGGCACTGAAGCTTTCTTT. This gives the protein CASTPWGTEAFF.

The rearrangement uses TRBV4-2 and TRBJ1-1; a possible D gene is TRBD1 (5 bases). CDR3 length equals 14 residues. Trimming left V 4 bases short and J 5 bases short, with 14 bases between. Looked up from germline, CDR1 is LGHNA and CDR2 is YNFKEQ. CDR3 coding DNA: TGTGCCAGCAGCCTAAGTGTAGGGGAGACTGAAGCTTTCTTT. It translates to CASSLSVGETEAFF.

V usage is TRBV5-1 and J usage is TRBJ1-4, with no clear D. The ends were cut back, 4 bases at V and 0 bases at J, with 7 bases in the middle. The CDR3 sequence is 14 residues long. The V gene's germline CDR1 is SGHRS and CDR2 YFSETQ. The chain's CDR3 is CASSAGSTNEKLFF. CDR3 nucleotides: TGCGCCAGCAGCGCGGGATCAACTAATGAAAAACTGTTTTTT.

The chain combines TRBV28 with TRBJ1-4; tentatively, D is TRBD1 (5 bases). The CDR3 is 17 amino acids. From germline, CDR1 is MDHEN and CDR2 SYDVKM. The V end was cut by 10 bases, the J end by 4 bases, with 25 bases between. CDR3 protein: CANPRRPRGIGNEKLFF. In nucleotides, the CDR3 is TGTGCCAACCCACGGCGGCCGCGGGGGATTGGTAATGAAAAACTGTTTTTT.

The J gene is TRBJ2-7, the V gene TRBV4-1; D is ambiguous. The germline CDR1 and CDR2 sequences are MGHRA and YSYEKL. V gave up 0 bases and J gave up 4 bases, with 10 bases separating them. This CDR3 contains 14 residues. The CDR3 sequence is CASSQDGDLYEQYF. CDR3 nucleotide sequence: TGCGCCAGCAGCCAAGATGGGGATCTTTACGAGCAGTACTTC.

The CDR3 DNA is TGCAGCGTGGTAGGGTTAGGGAGCGAGCAGTACTTC. It encodes CSVVGLGSEQYF. This chain links TRBV29-1 with TRBJ2-7; perhaps TRBD2 as D (5 bases). The CDR3 sequence is 12 residues long. Trimming pared 6 bases from V and 6 bases from J, leaving 15 bases between. Germline V CDR1 and CDR2: SQVTM, ANQGSEA.

V and J are TRBV19 and TRBJ2-7, with TRBD1 matching 8 bases. CDR3 length: 13 amino acids. V dropped 7 bases and J dropped 3; count of bases not matched to a gene: 5. Germline V gene sequence: CDR1 LNHDA, CDR2 SQIVND (reference sequence). CDR3 sequence: CASKGTGLYEQYF. DNA for the CDR3: TGTGCCAGTAAGGGGACAGGACTCTACGAGCAGTACTTC.